A single sample gave rise to the 21 T cell receptor beta chains below, sequenced in a study of blood T cell repertoires in COVID-19. Clones were sequenced by immunoSEQ multiplex PCR, and TCRdb holds only the in-frame ones, with some missing. The sample gives about 230,000 clones, around 85% of which show up once; about 8% is in the top ten. The sample comprised peripheral blood. These receptors were collected from a woman over 75 with acute or convalescent COVID-19.

This chain uses TRBV7-8 with TRBJ1-5; 7 bases fit TRBD1. This CDR3 region has 13 residues. V gave up 5 bases and J gave up 6 bases; unmatched junction bases: 4. Germline values: CDR1 SGHVS, CDR2 FQNEAQ. CDR3 DNA: TGTGCCAGCAGCCTGAGACAGGGTCAGCCCCAGCATTTT. It yields the protein CASSLRQGQPQHF.

This chain links TRBV3-1 (or the pseudogene TRBV3-2) with TRBJ1-6; 8 nucleotides line up with TRBD1. CDR3 length equals 17 residues. Germline CDR1 and CDR2: LGHDT and YNNKEL (reference sequence). Trimming cost V 2 bases and J 3 bases; bases outside gene matches: 6. The CDR3: CASSQTGQGNYNSPLHF. Here the CDR3 DNA reads TGTGCCAGCAGCCAAACCGGACAGGGCAACTATAATTCACCCCTCCACTTT.

This clone was counted a single time. The CDR3 DNA is TGTGCCAGTAGTATTTCAGATCGTTCACCCCTCCACTTT. This encodes CASSISDRSPLHF. This sequence joins TRBV19 and TRBJ1-6; D remains ambiguous. V was pared by 3 bases and J by 9 bases, with 9 bases between. The V gene's germline CDR1 is LNHDA and CDR2 SQIVND (reference sequence). The CDR3 consists of 13 residues. Using reference TRBV19 and TRBJ1-6 for the parts outside the CDR3, the full variable domain is DGGITQSPKYLFRKEGQNVTLSCEQNLNHDAMYWYRQDPGQGLRLIYYSQIVNDFQKGDIAEGYSVSREKKESFPLTVTSAQKNPTAFYLCASSISDRSPLHFGNGTRLTVT.

The table lists this clone with a few counts. This CDR3 reads CASSLGALAGTNYGYTF. The DNA for the CDR3 is TGTGCCAGCAGCCTAGGAGCGTTGGCAGGGACTAACTATGGCTACACCTTC. The chain employs TRBV3-1 (or the pseudogene TRBV3-2) and TRBJ1-2; tentatively, D is TRBD1 (5 bases). CDR1 is LGHDT and CDR2 is YNNKEL in the germline V gene (reference sequence). The V and J ends lost 4 bases and 0 bases respectively, with 18 bases between them. The CDR3 totals 17 residues.

The chain combines TRBV27 with TRBJ2-7; 8 positions agree with TRBD2. CDR1 and CDR2 (germline): MNHEY, SMNVEV (reference sequence). The length of the CDR3 is 16 residues. Unmatched junction bases numbered 19, after V lost 8 bases and J lost 7 bases. CDR3 bases: TGTGCCAGCCGGCGTGGGCTAGCGGGTTCTCTGGGTGAGCAGTACTTC. Encoded protein: CASRRGLAGSLGEQYF.

CDR3: CASSLAGEFYEQYF. The CDR3 DNA follows: TGCGCCAGCAGCCTAGCGGGAGAATTCTACGAGCAGTACTTC. This sequence joins TRBV10-1 and TRBJ2-7; the match to TRBD2 covers 10 bases. The V gene end was trimmed by 6 bases and the J gene end by 3 bases; junction bases not matched to a gene: 5. Germline V gene data show CDR1 as WNHNN and CDR2 as SYGVQD (reference sequence). This CDR3 is built from 14 residues.

V usage is TRBV27 and J usage is TRBJ1-5, with TRBD1 identical over 10 bases. J was trimmed by 6 bases and V by 2 bases; bases with no gene match: 4. The CDR3 is 15 residues long. CDR1 and CDR2 (germline): MNHEY, SMNVEV (reference sequence). Here the CDR3 DNA reads TGTGCCAGCAGTTTAGGACAGGGGGGCTTTCAGCCCCAGCATTTT. Amino acid sequence: CASSLGQGGFQPQHF.

The V gene is TRBV10-3, the J gene TRBJ2-3; tentatively, D is TRBD1 (6 bases). The CDR3 totals 13 residues. V lost 2 bases to trimming and J lost 5 bases, with 8 bases between them. Germline CDR1 is ENHRY and CDR2 is SYGVKD. The CDR3 DNA follows: TGTGCCATCAGTGAGCAGGGGATAGATACGCAGTATTTT. Its protein is CAISEQGIDTQYF.

This rearrangement joins TRBV19 to TRBJ1-5; D is uncertain. This CDR3 spans 13 amino acids. Germline V gene sequence: CDR1 LNHDA, CDR2 SQIVND (reference sequence). The V end lost 7 bases, the J end lost 10 bases, and 17 bases lay between the germline ends. For the CDR3, the DNA is TGTGCCAGTAATACGGGAATGGAAGGACCCCAGCATTTT. It is translated as CASNTGMEGPQHF.

This clone turned up a few times. This sequence joins TRBV19 and TRBJ1-1; 10 bases agree with TRBD1. Germline values: CDR1 LNHDA, CDR2 SQIVND (reference sequence). CDR3 size: 17 residues. V lost 7 bases and J lost 3; bases outside the gene matches: 14. The CDR3 sequence is CASNQGTGAPRDTEAFF. CDR3 DNA: TGTGCCAGTAATCAAGGGACAGGGGCGCCGAGGGACACTGAAGCTTTCTTT.

CDR3 nucleotide sequence: TGTGCCAGCTCACCAAATGGACAGGTCAATGAAAAACTGTTTTTT. Translated: CASSPNGQVNEKLFF. The chain recombines TRBV18 with TRBJ1-4, with 7 nucleotides matching TRBD1. Germline V gene sequence: CDR1 KGHSH, CDR2 LQKENI. CDR3 length: 15 amino acids. The ends lost 2 bases at V and 5 bases at J; junction bases unmatched: 5.

The chain is built from TRBV19 and TRBJ2-1, with D possibly being TRBD1 (5 bases). From germline, CDR1 is LNHDA and CDR2 SQIVND (reference sequence). This CDR3 spans 13 amino acids. V was cut by 1 base and J by 4 bases, with 5 bases left in between. The CDR3 sequence is CASSIGQYNEQFF. The CDR3 region has the DNA TGTGCCAGTAGTATAGGACAGTACAATGAGCAGTTCTTC.

The gene calls are TRBV19 and TRBJ2-4; weak D call: TRBD1 (6 bases). V was trimmed by 6 bases and J by 8 bases, leaving 14 bases between them. The CDR3 length is 13 residues. Germline V lookup: CDR1 LNHDA, CDR2 SQIVND (reference sequence). The CDR3 DNA is TGTGCCAGTAGCCAAGGGGGATCGGACATTCAGTACTTC. It yields the protein CASSQGGSDIQYF.

DNA of the CDR3: TGTGCCAGCTCACTTACAGGGTTGAACACTGAAGCTTTCTTT. Encoded protein: CASSLTGLNTEAFF. This chain connects TRBV18 to TRBJ1-1, with a possible D match to TRBD1 (6 bases). Germline loops: CDR1 KGHSH, CDR2 LQKENI. The CDR3 covers 14 residues. Trimming took off 4 bases at V and 0 bases at J, with 9 bases between the two ends.

The chain has TRBV3-1 (or the pseudogene TRBV3-2) and TRBJ1-1; TRBD1 is a possible D gene (6 bases). The germline gives CDR1 LGHDT, CDR2 YNNKEL (reference sequence). CDR3 size: 16 residues. With 2 bases removed from V and 0 bases from J, the gap between germline ends came to 13 bases. The CDR3 reads CASSQQGAGVNTEAFF. As DNA, the CDR3 is TGTGCCAGCAGCCAACAGGGCGCAGGGGTGAACACTGAAGCTTTCTTT.

J is TRBJ2-3 and V is TRBV7-9; a weak D match, TRBD2 (6 bases). The V gene lost 7 bases and the J gene lost 0 bases, with 11 bases spanning the gap. The CDR3 is 14 amino acids. CDR1 is SEHNR, CDR2 FQNEAQ, per germline (reference sequence). The DNA of the CDR3 is TGTGCCAGCACCGGGACTTCTAGCACAGATACGCAGTATTTT. Amino acids: CASTGTSSTDTQYF. Full variable domain (remainder filled in from reference TRBV7-9 and TRBJ2-3): DTGVSQNPRHKITKRGQNVTFRCDPISEHNRLYWYRQTLGQGPEFLTYFQNEAQLEKSRLLSDRFSAERPKGSFSTLEIQRTEQGDSAMYLCASTGTSSTDTQYFGPGTRLTVL.

The chain joins TRBV11-2 to TRBJ1-2; D remains unclear. The germline V gene has CDR1 SGHAT and CDR2 FQNNGV. V lost 0 bases to trimming and J lost 5 bases, with 13 bases between them. The CDR3 contains 15 residues. The CDR3 region has the DNA TGTGCCAGCAGCTTAGAGGGTTGGGGAGGGTATGGCTACACCTTC. Translated, it gives CASSLEGWGGYGYTF.

J is TRBJ2-2 and V is TRBV5-4, with a tentative D call TRBD2 (6 bases). Trimming removed 5 bases from V and 1 base from J, with 15 bases in between. Germline V gives CDR1 SGHNT, CDR2 YYREEE (reference sequence). The CDR3 consists of 16 residues. The CDR3 sequence: CASSPFAGKNTGELFF. The CDR3 nucleotides are TGTGCCAGCAGTCCATTCGCGGGGAAGAACACCGGGGAGCTGTTTTTT.

The chain recombines TRBV2 with TRBJ1-2, with D possibly TRBD1 on 6 matching bases. This CDR3 has 15 residues. Between the trimmed V and J ends, which lost 5 bases and 4 bases, there was a span of 17 bases. Germline-derived CDR1 and CDR2 are SNHLY and FYNNEI. Here the CDR3 reads CASSQSGQPLYGYTF. Here the CDR3 DNA reads TGTGCCAGCAGTCAATCAGGACAGCCCCTCTATGGCTACACCTTC. Supplemented by reference TRBV2 and TRBJ1-2, the full variable domain reads EPEVTQTPSHQVTQMGQEVILRCVPISNHLYFYWYRQILGQKVEFLVSFYNNEISEKSEIFDDQFSVERPDGSNFTLKIRSTKLEDSAMYFCASSQSGQPLYGYTFGSGTRLTVV.

The rearrangement links TRBV19 to TRBJ2-7; 10 bases match TRBD1. V was clipped by 5 bases and J by 3 bases; unmatched bases: 7. Germline V lookup: CDR1 LNHDA, CDR2 SQIVND (reference sequence). The CDR3 loop spans 15 amino acids. CDR3 sequence (DNA): TGTGCCAGTAGTGTCCACCGGGACAGGGGCTACGAGCAGTACTTC. Its translation: CASSVHRDRGYEQYF.

This chain joins TRBV24-1 and TRBJ2-1, with D perhaps matching TRBD2 (6 bases). Trimming removed 4 bases at V and 5 bases at J, with 14 bases between. The CDR3 consists of 15 residues. Germline loops: CDR1 KGHDR, CDR2 SFDVKD. The DNA for the CDR3 is TGTGCCACCAGTGACCCCGGCGGGACCAACAATGAGCAGTTCTTC. Translation gives CATSDPGGTNNEQFF.